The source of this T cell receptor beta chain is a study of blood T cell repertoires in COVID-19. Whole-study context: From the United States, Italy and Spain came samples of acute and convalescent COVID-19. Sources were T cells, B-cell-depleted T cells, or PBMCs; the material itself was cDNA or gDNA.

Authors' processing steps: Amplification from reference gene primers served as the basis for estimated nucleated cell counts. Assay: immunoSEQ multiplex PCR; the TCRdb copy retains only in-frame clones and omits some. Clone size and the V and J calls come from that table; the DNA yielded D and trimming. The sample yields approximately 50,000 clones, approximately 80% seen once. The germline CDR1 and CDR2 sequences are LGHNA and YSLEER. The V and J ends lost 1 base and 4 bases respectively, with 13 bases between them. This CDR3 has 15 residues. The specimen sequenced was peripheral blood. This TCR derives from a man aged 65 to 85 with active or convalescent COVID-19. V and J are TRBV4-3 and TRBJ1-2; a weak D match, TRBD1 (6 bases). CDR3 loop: CASSQGTGPGYGYTF. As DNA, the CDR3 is TGCGCCAGCAGCCAAGGCACAGGGCCGGGCTATGGCTACACCTTC.